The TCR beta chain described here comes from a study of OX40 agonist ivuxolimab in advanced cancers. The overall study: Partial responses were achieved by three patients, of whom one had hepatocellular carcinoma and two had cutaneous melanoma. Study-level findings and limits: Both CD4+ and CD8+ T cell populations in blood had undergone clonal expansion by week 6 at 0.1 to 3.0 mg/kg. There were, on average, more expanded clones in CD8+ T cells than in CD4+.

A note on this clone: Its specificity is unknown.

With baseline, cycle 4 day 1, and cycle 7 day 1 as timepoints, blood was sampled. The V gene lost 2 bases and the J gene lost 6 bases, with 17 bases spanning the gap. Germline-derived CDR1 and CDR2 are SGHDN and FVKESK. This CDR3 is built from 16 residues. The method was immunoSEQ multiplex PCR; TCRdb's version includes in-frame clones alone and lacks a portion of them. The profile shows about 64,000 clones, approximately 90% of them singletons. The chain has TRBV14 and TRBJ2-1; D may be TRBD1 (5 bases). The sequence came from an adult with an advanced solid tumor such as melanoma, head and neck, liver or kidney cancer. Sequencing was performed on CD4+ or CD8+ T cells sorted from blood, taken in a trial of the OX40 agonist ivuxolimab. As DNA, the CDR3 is TGTGCCAGCAGCCAACAAGAGGACGGAACAGGCAATGAGCAGTTCTTC. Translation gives CASSQQEDGTGNEQFF.